The next 19 T cell receptor beta chains were all read from a single sample in a study of cytomegalovirus exposure and HLA in healthy donors. PCR involved 60 Vbeta and 13 Jbeta primers. Here immunoSEQ multiplex PCR was the method, and the copy in TCRdb shows in-frame clones only, minus some. The sample records about 160,000 clones, about 88% being singletons. The sequenced sample was PBMCs. The receptors were sampled from a man younger than 30 in good health and CMV-seropositive.

This clone was observed a few times. The chain carries TRBV10-3 and TRBJ2-7; 14 bases map to TRBD2. Germline V gives CDR1 ENHRY, CDR2 SYGVKD. After removal of 6 bases from V and 6 bases from J, the junction contained 4 bases not matched to a gene. There are 14 residues in the CDR3. This chain's CDR3 is CAIRPGLAGVEQYF. The CDR3 region has the DNA TGTGCCATCAGGCCGGGACTAGCGGGGGTCGAGCAGTACTTC.

The gene calls are TRBV2 and TRBJ1-2; D remains unclear. The CDR3 totals 15 residues. V dropped 3 bases and J dropped 4 bases, with 15 bases sitting between them. Germline V lookup: CDR1 SNHLY, CDR2 FYNNEI. CDR3 region: CASSDSAGEGYGYTF. The CDR3 nucleotides read TGTGCCAGCAGTGATTCGGCCGGGGAGGGCTATGGCTACACCTTC.

The rearrangement joins TRBV6-6 to TRBJ1-5; 7 bases line up with TRBD1. The V and J ends lost 6 bases and 5 bases, in that order; junction bases with no gene match: 10. Germline assignment: CDR1 MNHNY and CDR2 SVGAGI (reference sequence). This CDR3 has 15 residues. The CDR3 sequence is CASRPQGFGDQPQHF. For the CDR3, the DNA is TGTGCCAGCAGACCACAGGGGTTCGGCGATCAGCCCCAGCATTTT.

The rearrangement joins TRBV7-5 to TRBJ1-4. TRBV7-5 is marked as a pseudogene. This CDR3 spans 16 amino acids. The CDR3 DNA reads TGTGCCAGAAGCTTAAACGGCGTGGGGAGGGACGAAAAACTGTTTTTT. Amino acid sequence: CARSLNGVGRDEKLFF.

The genes are TRBV7-8 and TRBJ1-2; TRBD1 matches at 7 bases. The CDR3 totals 16 residues. Germline V gives CDR1 SGHVS, CDR2 FQNEAQ. Unmatched junction bases numbered 7, after V lost 1 base and J lost 2 bases. CDR3 residues: CASSLERGGENYGYTF. As DNA, the CDR3 is TGTGCCAGCAGCTTAGAGCGAGGGGGCGAAAACTATGGCTACACCTTC.

V usage is TRBV6-5 and J usage is TRBJ2-3, with 9 bases that match TRBD2. V lost 6 bases and J lost 1; bases outside the gene matches: 5. The CDR3 length is 15 residues. Germline loops: CDR1 MNHEY, CDR2 SVGAGI. Here the CDR3 reads CASSARTSGTDTQYF. The DNA for the CDR3 is TGTGCCAGCAGCGCAAGGACTAGCGGCACAGATACGCAGTATTTT.

The sample holds a few counts of this clone. Compared with germline, one end of the junction differs, possibly owing to a read error. V and J are TRBV5-1 and TRBJ2-6; TRBD1 is a possible D gene (5 bases). CDR1 is SGHRS, CDR2 YFSETQ, per germline. This CDR3 contains 15 residues. CDR3 sequence reads: CASSFRPSGANGLTF. CDR3 DNA: TGCGCCAGCAGCTTCCGGCCCTCTGGGGCCAACGGCCTGACTTTC.

The J gene is TRBJ1-5, the V gene TRBV7-3; D is possibly TRBD1 (6 bases). The germline gives CDR1 SGHTA, CDR2 FQGTGA. The CDR3 loop spans 17 amino acids. Trimming removed 3 bases from V and 0 bases from J, with 15 bases in between. In DNA form, the CDR3 reads TGTGCCAGCAGCTTTCGAAGGGACATCCTTAGCAATCAGCCCCAGCATTTT. Its translation is CASSFRRDILSNQPQHF.

V usage is TRBV9 and J usage is TRBJ2-3; TRBD2 agrees at 8 bases. V shed 7 bases, J shed 7 bases, and the junction held 14 bases outside the gene matches. CDR3 length: 15 amino acids. Germline CDR1 SGDLS, CDR2 YYNGEE. CDR3 coding DNA: TGTGCCAGCTCCCCCCCCGTCGGGGGGGCGAATACGCAGTATTTT. It specifies CASSPPVGGANTQYF. Together with reference TRBV9 and TRBJ2-3, the CDR3 gives the full variable domain: DSGVTQTPKHLITATGQRVTLRCSPRSGDLSVYWYQQSLDQGLQFLIQYYNGEERAKGNILERFSAQQFPDLHSELNLSSLELGDSALYFCASSPPVGGANTQYFGPGTRLTVL.

The chain couples TRBV4-3 to TRBJ2-1; 7 nucleotides line up with TRBD2. The CDR3 is 16 amino acids. V shed 0 bases, J shed 4 bases, and the junction held 6 bases outside the gene matches. CDR1 and CDR2 (germline): LGHNA, YSLEER. This chain's CDR3 is CASSQEARTSYNEQFF. The CDR3 nucleotides are TGCGCCAGCAGCCAAGAAGCAAGGACTAGTTACAATGAGCAGTTCTTC.

V gene TRBV4-1 combines with J gene TRBJ1-5; TRBD1 aligns across 7 bases. V trimming: 0 bases; J trimming: 1 base; junction bases outside the gene matches: 3. CDR3 length: 16 amino acids. CDR1 is MGHRA and CDR2 is YSYEKL in the germline V gene. In DNA, the CDR3 is TGCGCCAGCAGCCAAGATGGCAGGGGGAGCAATCAGCCCCAGCATTTT. It encodes CASSQDGRGSNQPQHF.

CDR3 protein: CAITKGAPNYEQYF. Written as DNA, the CDR3 is TGTGCCATCACCAAGGGGGCCCCGAACTACGAGCAGTACTTC. This chain uses TRBV10-3 with TRBJ2-7; 7 bases agree with TRBD1. Germline V gene sequence: CDR1 ENHRY, CDR2 SYGVKD. The CDR3 consists of 14 residues. J gave up 3 bases and V 7 bases, and 9 bases lay outside the gene matches.

About this clone: An end of the junction does not agree with germline; a read error may underlie this. The chain carries TRBV15 and TRBJ2-4; TRBD1 matches 9 bases. The CDR3 is made up of 19 amino acids. CDR1 is LNHNV and CDR2 is YYDKDF in the germline V gene (reference sequence). The CDR3 region has the DNA TGTGCCACCAGCAGAGATTGGAACGACAGGGGGTACGACAAAAACAGTCAGTACTTC. Its protein is CATSRDWNDRGYDKNSQYF.

The V call is TRBV7-2, the J call TRBJ2-1; D is perhaps TRBD2 (6 bases). Germline V gene data show CDR1 as SGHTA and CDR2 as FQGNSA. V lost 7 bases to trimming and J lost 12 bases, with 16 bases between them. The CDR3 runs 12 residues. The CDR3 loop reads CASTVPGLRQFF. As DNA, the CDR3 is TGTGCCAGCACCGTACCGGGACTCCGGCAGTTCTTC.

J is TRBJ1-1 and V is TRBV4-2; TRBD1 matches 7 bases. The CDR3 length is 15 residues. CDR1 is LGHNA, CDR2 YNFKEQ, per germline. The V gene end was trimmed by 2 bases and the J gene end by 0 bases; junction bases not matched to a gene: 3. The DNA for the CDR3 is TGTGCCAGCAGCCAACTGACAGGGATGAACACTGAAGCTTTCTTT. Its protein is CASSQLTGMNTEAFF.

This clone was seen only once. This rearrangement joins TRBV7-2 to TRBJ1-5, with D possibly TRBD1 on 5 matching bases. Germline V lookup: CDR1 SGHTA, CDR2 FQGNSA. This CDR3 has 13 amino acids. The V end was cut by 5 bases, the J end by 9 bases, with 14 bases between. Written as DNA, the CDR3 is TGTGCCAGCAGCCCCACAGGTCCCGGGCCCCAGCATTTT. Protein sequence: CASSPTGPGPQHF. Looking up the rest from reference TRBV7-2 and TRBJ1-5 gives the full variable domain: GAGVSQSPSNKVTEKGKDVELRCDPISGHTALYWYRQSLGQGLEFLIYFQGNSAPDKSGLPSDRFSAERTGGSVSTLTIQRTQQEDSAVYLCASSPTGPGPQHFGDGTRLSIL.

The chain has TRBV7-2 and TRBJ2-1; D gene unclear. Between the trimmed V and J ends, which lost 0 bases and 8 bases, there was a span of 5 bases. The germline V gene encodes CDR1 SGHTA and CDR2 FQGNSA. This CDR3 spans 12 amino acids. CDR3 in amino acids: CASSLASDEQFF. CDR3 coding DNA: TGTGCCAGCAGCTTAGCGAGCGATGAGCAGTTCTTC.

The chain is built from TRBV2 and TRBJ2-7, with 10 bases aligning to TRBD1. The germline V gene has CDR1 SNHLY and CDR2 FYNNEI. Trimming took 4 bases from V and 4 from J; bases not matched to a gene: 4. The CDR3 runs to 14 residues. CDR3 nucleotides: TGTGCCAGCAGTGGACAGGGGGCCGGGTACGAGCAGTACTTC. Translating it yields CASSGQGAGYEQYF.

V usage is TRBV18 and J usage is TRBJ2-1; D might be TRBD2 (6 bases). Looked up from germline, CDR1 is KGHSH and CDR2 is LQKENI. This CDR3 comprises 14 residues. Deletions cut 2 bases from V and 7 bases from J, with 12 bases between. The CDR3 region is CASSPGLSGNEQFF. As DNA, the CDR3 is TGTGCCAGCTCACCAGGACTCAGCGGGAATGAGCAGTTCTTC.